These 31 T cell receptor beta chains came from one sample sequenced in a study of CD8+ T cells in alopecia areata. Sequencing used cDNA as its template, made by extracting RNA and reverse transcribing it. TCRdb's copy holds only in-frame clones and misses some; the assay was immunoSEQ multiplex PCR. The data show 80,000 to 95,000 clones, with 44% seen just once and less than 20% held by the top ten. Documented treatment: oral pan-JAK inhibitor, 5-10 mg twice daily. The source was CD8+ T cells sorted from blood, collected at week 24, from a patient treated with tofacitinib. These receptors all come from a human donor with alopecia areata.

The rearrangement links TRBV14 to TRBJ2-1; D is unresolved. Trimming shortened V by 1 base and J by 7 bases, and 8 bases separated the two germline ends. Germline values: CDR1 SGHDN, CDR2 FVKESK. There are 13 residues in the CDR3. The CDR3 loop is CASSQGLRNEQFF. The CDR3 nucleotides read TGTGCCAGCAGCCAAGGGTTGAGGAATGAGCAGTTCTTC. Using reference TRBV14 and TRBJ2-1 for the parts outside the CDR3, the full variable domain is EAGVTQFPSHSVIEKGQTVTLRCDPISGHDNLYWYRRVMGKEIKFLLHFVKESKQDESGMPNNRFLAERTGGTYSTLKVQPAELEDSGVYFCASSQGLRNEQFFGPGTRLTVL.

A few counts support this clone. V and J are TRBV5-1 and TRBJ2-7; the D is unclear. V lost 2 bases and J 0 bases, leaving 12 bases between the germline ends. Germline values: CDR1 SGHRS, CDR2 YFSETQ. The CDR3 totals 15 residues. The CDR3 protein is CASSFIPAGSYEQYF. As DNA, the CDR3 is TGCGCCAGCAGCTTTATCCCAGCAGGCTCCTACGAGCAGTACTTC.

This chain connects TRBV2 to TRBJ2-1, with TRBD2 matching over 8 bases. This CDR3 is 15 amino acids long. The V segment lost 3 bases and the J segment 3 bases; nucleotides outside the gene matches: 4. The germline V gene has CDR1 SNHLY and CDR2 FYNNEI. Here the CDR3 reads CASSDASGGYNEQFF. The CDR3 DNA is TGTGCCAGCAGTGACGCGAGCGGGGGCTACAATGAGCAGTTCTTC.

Worth noting for this clone: It is likely a read error: a sequence one base away is far more abundant. This chain links TRBV7-2 with TRBJ2-1; TRBD2 matches 12 bases. The CDR3 runs 16 residues. V dropped 3 bases and J dropped 7; count of bases not matched to a gene: 7. Germline-derived CDR1 and CDR2 are SGHTA and FQGNSA. The CDR3 sequence is CASSLVPSGRGNEQFF. In DNA, the CDR3 is TGTGCCAGCAGCTTGGTTCCTAGCGGGAGGGGGAATGAGCAGTTCTTC.

The chain combines TRBV4-3 with TRBJ2-7; D is undetermined. V dropped 0 bases and J dropped 1 base, with 7 bases sitting between them. Germline V gives CDR1 LGHNA, CDR2 YSLEER. This CDR3 spans 14 amino acids. The CDR3 bases are TGCGCCAGCAGCCAAGATCTGGGGTCCTACGAGCAGTACTTC. Translation gives CASSQDLGSYEQYF.

This clone was observed a handful of times. V is TRBV28 and J is TRBJ2-7, with TRBD1 matching over 7 bases. Trimming at V came to 7 bases and at J to 5 bases, leaving 17 bases not matched to a gene. Per the germline V gene, CDR1 is MDHEN and CDR2 is SYDVKM. CDR3 length: 16 residues. This CDR3 is CASTSTEGATRDEQYF. The CDR3 DNA reads TGTGCCAGCACCTCCACCGAGGGGGCAACCCGGGACGAGCAGTACTTC.

This chain joins TRBV19 and TRBJ2-3; maybe TRBD1 (6 bases). The CDR3 runs 11 residues. Trimming shortened V by 6 bases and J by 7 bases, and 8 bases separated the two germline ends. Germline V CDR1 and CDR2: LNHDA, SQIVND (reference sequence). CDR3 amino acids: CASRQGHTQYF. The CDR3, as DNA: TGTGCCAGTAGACAGGGTCATACGCAGTATTTT.

This clone appeared a few times. The chain uses TRBV10-3 and TRBJ2-5; D is unclear. There are 13 residues in the CDR3. Trimming took off 4 bases at V and 5 bases at J, with 11 bases between the two ends. Germline lookup yields CDR1 ENHRY and CDR2 SYGVKD. CDR3 nucleotide sequence: TGTGCCATCAGTGCTCAGATTAGGGAGACCCAGTACTTC. It yields the protein CAISAQIRETQYF.

The chain joins TRBV15 to TRBJ1-1; no clear D. Deletions cut 4 bases from V and 8 bases from J, with 8 bases between. The CDR3 covers 11 residues. The germline V gene has CDR1 LNHNV and CDR2 YYDKDF (reference sequence). CDR3: CATSNTDEAFF. Written as DNA, the CDR3 is TGTGCCACCAGCAATACAGACGAAGCTTTCTTT.

This clone was picked up one time. This chain connects TRBV30 to TRBJ2-1, with 14 bases lining up with TRBD2. V was pared by 4 bases and J by 5 bases, with 4 bases of the junction left unmatched. This CDR3 is built from 15 residues. From germline, CDR1 is GTSNPN and CDR2 SVGIG (reference sequence). CDR3 nucleotides: TGTGCCTGGATCTCGGGACTAGCGGGAGACAATGAGCAGTTCTTC. This encodes CAWISGLAGDNEQFF.

This clone came up a few times. The genes are TRBV10-3 and TRBJ2-1, with TRBD2 matching 7 bases. Trimming removed 4 bases from V and 7 bases from J; junction bases left unmatched: 19. Germline CDR1 is ENHRY and CDR2 is SYGVKD. This CDR3 is built from 18 residues. The CDR3 DNA sequence: TGTGCCATCAGTGGAGGGCATATTGGCGGGAGTTTCGCAAATGAGCAGTTCTTC. Translated: CAISGGHIGGSFANEQFF.

The chain is built from TRBV30 and TRBJ2-7; TRBD2 aligns across 10 bases. This CDR3 spans 15 amino acids. CDR1 and CDR2 from the germline V gene are GTSNPN and SVGIG (reference sequence). J was trimmed by 4 bases and V by 0 bases; bases with no gene match: 6. CDR3 sequence reads: CAWSVGLAGEYEQYF. CDR3 coding DNA: TGTGCCTGGAGTGTAGGGCTAGCGGGAGAATACGAGCAGTACTTC.

This clone was picked up many times. V and J are TRBV27 and TRBJ1-5, with TRBD1 matching 10 bases. The V and J ends lost 8 bases and 0 bases, in that order; junction bases with no gene match: 1. CDR1 is MNHEY and CDR2 is SMNVEV in the germline V gene (reference sequence). This CDR3 is 14 amino acids long. CDR3 amino acids: CASRTGGSNQPQHF. The CDR3 coding sequence is TGTGCCAGCCGGACAGGGGGTAGCAATCAGCCCCAGCATTTT.

CDR3 in amino acids: CAWSTGTSVYNEQFF. The CDR3 DNA follows: TGTGCCTGGAGTACAGGGACTAGCGTTTACAATGAGCAGTTCTTC. The chain employs TRBV30 and TRBJ2-1; the match to TRBD2 covers 10 bases. The CDR3 is 15 amino acids. CDR1 and CDR2 from the germline V gene are GTSNPN and SVGIG (reference sequence). Unmatched junction bases numbered 5, after V lost 2 bases and J lost 4 bases.

The genes are TRBV5-6 and TRBJ2-1, with 11 bases lining up with TRBD2. The length of the CDR3 is 16 residues. The trim removed 6 bases at V and 4 bases at J, leaving 9 bases unmatched. Germline V CDR1 and CDR2: SGHDT, YYEEEE. The CDR3 here is CASTPGGLAVYNEQFF. Written as DNA, the CDR3 is TGTGCCAGCACCCCAGGGGGACTAGCGGTATACAATGAGCAGTTCTTC.

The V gene is TRBV14, the J gene TRBJ2-7, with 14 bases identical to TRBD2. Germline loops: CDR1 SGHDN, CDR2 FVKESK. Trimming at V came to 2 bases and at J to 5 bases, leaving 5 bases not matched to a gene. The CDR3 totals 16 residues. For the CDR3, the DNA is TGTGCCAGCAGCCAACCGACGGGACTAGCGGGAGACGAGCAGTACTTC. This translates into CASSQPTGLAGDEQYF.

This clone turned up a few times. This chain uses TRBV29-1 with TRBJ1-3; tentatively, D is TRBD1 (6 bases). The CDR3 runs 14 residues. The germline CDR1 and CDR2 sequences are SQVTM and ANQGSEA. Between the trimmed V and J ends, which lost 6 bases and 0 bases, there was a span of 12 bases. In DNA form, the CDR3 reads TGCAGCGTGTCACAGGGTAACTCTGGAAACACCATATATTTT. Amino acids: CSVSQGNSGNTIYF.

The J gene is TRBJ2-1, the V gene TRBV7-9; 8 bases line up with TRBD1. The CDR3 length is 15 residues. J gave up 5 bases and V 1 base, and 4 bases lay outside the gene matches. Germline V gene data show CDR1 as SEHNR and CDR2 as FQNEAQ (reference sequence). The CDR3 is CASSLVRTGHNEQFF. As DNA, the CDR3 is TGTGCCAGCAGCTTAGTCAGGACAGGGCACAATGAGCAGTTCTTC.

The chain joins TRBV6-5 to TRBJ2-7; TRBD2 agrees at 7 bases. The V gene's germline CDR1 is MNHEY and CDR2 SVGAGI. The CDR3 sequence is 13 residues long. The V segment lost 2 bases and the J segment 7 bases; nucleotides outside the gene matches: 5. The CDR3 protein is CASSYAGVGEQYF. CDR3 sequence (DNA): TGTGCCAGCAGTTACGCGGGAGTGGGGGAGCAGTACTTC.

The chain is built from TRBV5-4 and TRBJ2-7, with 7 bases fitting TRBD1. Trimming cost V 4 bases and J 6 bases; bases outside gene matches: 10. Germline assignment: CDR1 SGHNT and CDR2 YYREEE (reference sequence). The CDR3 runs to 14 residues. Here the CDR3 DNA reads TGTGCCAGCAGCCCCCACGGGACAGTTGGCGAGCAGTACTTC. This translates into CASSPHGTVGEQYF.

The chain recombines TRBV18 with TRBJ1-2; maybe TRBD1 (5 bases). Trimming pared 4 bases from V and 3 bases from J, leaving 15 bases between. Germline V gene lookup returns CDR1 KGHSH and CDR2 LQKENI. This CDR3 has 15 residues. The CDR3 sequence: CASSQRGDTDYGYTF. Written as DNA, the CDR3 is TGTGCCAGCTCACAAAGGGGAGACACCGACTATGGCTACACCTTC.

This chain's CDR3 is CASSQADRGYEQYF. In nucleotides, the CDR3 is TGCGCCAGCAGCCAAGCCGACAGGGGCTACGAGCAGTACTTC. This chain connects TRBV4-1 to TRBJ2-7, with TRBD1 matching over 8 bases. The CDR3 totals 14 residues. The germline V gene has CDR1 MGHRA and CDR2 YSYEKL. Trimming removed 1 base from V and 3 bases from J; junction bases left unmatched: 2.

The V call is TRBV7-9, the J call TRBJ2-3; D is uncertain. Trimming shortened V by 4 bases and J by 1 base, and 12 bases separated the two germline ends. CDR1 is SEHNR and CDR2 is FQNEAQ in the germline V gene (reference sequence). CDR3 size: 15 residues. The CDR3 here is CASSSPGVGTDTQYF. The CDR3 nucleotides are TGTGCCAGCAGCTCCCCGGGCGTGGGCACAGATACGCAGTATTTT.

The chain is built from TRBV7-2 and TRBJ2-5; tentatively, D is TRBD1 (5 bases). The DNA end is more similar to TRBJ2-7, so the J call may be wrong. This CDR3 contains 14 residues. CDR1 and CDR2 (germline): SGHTA, FQGNSA. The CDR3 spells CASSPLRGPHEQYF. The CDR3 DNA follows: TGTGCCAGCAGCCCACTTAGGGGCCCACACGAGCAGTACTTC.

The rearrangement links TRBV30 to TRBJ1-1; the D is unclear. The V gene's germline CDR1 is GTSNPN and CDR2 SVGIG (reference sequence). CDR3 size: 11 residues. Between the trimmed V and J ends, which lost 5 bases and 2 bases, there was a span of 6 bases. DNA for the CDR3: TGTGCCTGGGGATTAAACACTGAAGCTTTCTTT. It translates to CAWGLNTEAFF.

The chain has TRBV11-2 and TRBJ2-2; D not resolved. This CDR3 contains 14 residues. The V gene lost 7 bases and the J gene lost 4 bases, with 13 bases spanning the gap. Germline V gene data show CDR1 as SGHAT and CDR2 as FQNNGV. The DNA of the CDR3 is TGTGCCAGCACCCCCCTTGAGTTCACCGGGGAGCTGTTTTTT. This encodes CASTPLEFTGELFF.

The chain combines TRBV19 with TRBJ1-1; D gene unclear. Germline assignment: CDR1 LNHDA and CDR2 SQIVND (reference sequence). CDR3 length equals 15 residues. V lost 3 bases and J lost 5, with 16 bases in between. The CDR3 DNA is TGTGCCAGTAGTATTCGTCCGTTCCGCGGGACTGAAGCTTTCTTT. Translating it yields CASSIRPFRGTEAFF.

J is TRBJ2-7 and V is TRBV5-1; D is uncertain. The CDR3 spans 14 residues. In germline, CDR1 is SGHRS, CDR2 YFSETQ. V lost 4 bases and J 0 bases, leaving 11 bases between the germline ends. Written as DNA, the CDR3 is TGCGCCAGCAGCCCAAGACAAAGCTCCTACGAGCAGTACTTC. Protein product: CASSPRQSSYEQYF.

The chain has TRBV7-9 and TRBJ2-5; TRBD1 aligns across 9 bases. The CDR3 is 14 amino acids. CDR1 SEHNR and CDR2 FQNEAQ come from the germline V gene (reference sequence). V gave up 4 bases and J gave up 2 bases; unmatched junction bases: 2. In DNA form, the CDR3 reads TGTGCCAGCAGCTCGACAGGGGGGCAAGAGACCCAGTACTTC. Its translation: CASSSTGGQETQYF.

This chain uses TRBV30 with TRBJ2-5; 9 bases match TRBD1. The CDR3 is made up of 15 amino acids. J was trimmed by 5 bases and V by 5 bases; bases with no gene match: 12. From germline, CDR1 is GTSNPN and CDR2 SVGIG (reference sequence). This chain's CDR3 is CAWGGLYRGLETQYF. CDR3 DNA sequence: TGTGCCTGGGGCGGCCTATACAGGGGGCTGGAGACCCAGTACTTC. The full variable domain, completed using reference TRBV30 and TRBJ2-5, is SQTIHQWPATLVQPVGSPLSLECTVEGTSNPNLYWYRQAAGRGLQLLFYSVGIGQISSEVPQNLSASRPQDRQFILSSKKLLLSDSGFYLCAWGGLYRGLETQYFGPGTRLLVL.

J is TRBJ1-2 and V is TRBV11-2; D might be TRBD1 (6 bases). V was clipped by 5 bases and J by 4 bases, with 14 bases between them. The germline CDR1 and CDR2 sequences are SGHAT and FQNNGV. The CDR3 spans 14 residues. DNA of the CDR3: TGTGCCAGCAGCCTAGGACAGATGGGCTATGGCTACACCTTC. Its protein product is CASSLGQMGYGYTF.